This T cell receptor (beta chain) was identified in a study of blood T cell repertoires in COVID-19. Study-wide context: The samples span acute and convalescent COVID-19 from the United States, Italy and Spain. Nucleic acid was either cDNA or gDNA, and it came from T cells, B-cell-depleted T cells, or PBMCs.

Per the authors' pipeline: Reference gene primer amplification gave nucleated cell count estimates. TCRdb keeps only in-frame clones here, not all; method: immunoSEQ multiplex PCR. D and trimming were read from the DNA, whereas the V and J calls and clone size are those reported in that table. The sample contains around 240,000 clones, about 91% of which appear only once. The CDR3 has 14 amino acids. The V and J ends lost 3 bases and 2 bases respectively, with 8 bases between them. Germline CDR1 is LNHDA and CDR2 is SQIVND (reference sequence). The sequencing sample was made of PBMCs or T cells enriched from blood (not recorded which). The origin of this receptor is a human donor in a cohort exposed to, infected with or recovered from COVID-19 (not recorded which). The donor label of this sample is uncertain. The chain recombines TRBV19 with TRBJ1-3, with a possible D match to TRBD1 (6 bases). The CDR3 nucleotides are TGTGCCAGTAGTATGCAGGGGACTGGAAACACCATATATTTT. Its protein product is CASSMQGTGNTIYF.